What follows are 4 T cell receptor beta chains derived from one specimen sequenced in a study of technical replicates of blood from a few donors. The protocol was immunoSEQ multiplex PCR, while the TCRdb copy is restricted to in-frame clones and leaves out a portion. The table lists just over 80,000 clones, roughly 94% of them singletons, with 0.38% in the top ten. Sequencing was done on a sample of T cells isolated from PBMCs. These receptors all stem from a human donor in good health.

This clone appeared a single time. V gene TRBV6-1 combines with J gene TRBJ1-4; 7 nucleotides agree with TRBD1. CDR3 length: 15 residues. V shed 4 bases, J shed 7 bases, and the junction held 9 bases outside the gene matches. CDR1 and CDR2 (germline): MNHNS, SASEGT. CDR3 amino acids: CASSGGRQGREKLFF. The DNA for the CDR3 is TGTGCCAGCAGTGGGGGCCGACAGGGACGTGAAAAACTGTTTTTT.

The J gene is TRBJ1-3, the V gene TRBV27; D gene ambiguous. V lost 0 bases to trimming and J lost 4 bases, with 4 bases between them. This CDR3 has 13 residues. CDR1 is MNHEY and CDR2 is SMNVEV in the germline V gene (reference sequence). The DNA of the CDR3 is TGTGCCAGCAGTTTATCAGCGGGAAACACCATATATTTT. It yields the protein CASSLSAGNTIYF.

The V and J genes are TRBV19 and TRBJ2-5; TRBD2 is a possible D gene (6 bases). This CDR3 is 15 amino acids long. Trimming took off 2 bases at V and 1 base at J, with 11 bases between the two ends. Looked up from germline, CDR1 is LNHDA and CDR2 is SQIVND (reference sequence). DNA for the CDR3: TGTGCCAGTAGTATAAACCAGGGAGGCCAAGAGACCCAGTACTTC. Amino acid sequence: CASSINQGGQETQYF. Full variable domain (remainder filled in from reference TRBV19 and TRBJ2-5): DGGITQSPKYLFRKEGQNVTLSCEQNLNHDAMYWYRQDPGQGLRLIYYSQIVNDFQKGDIAEGYSVSREKKESFPLTVTSAQKNPTAFYLCASSINQGGQETQYFGPGTRLLVL.

The chain joins TRBV6-5 to TRBJ1-1, with unresolved D. CDR1 is MNHEY, CDR2 SVGAGI, per germline. The CDR3 totals 11 residues. Trimming cost V 4 bases and J 7 bases, with 7 bases left between them. CDR3 nucleotide sequence: TGTGCCAGCAGTTCGGCGGATGAAGCTTTCTTT. This translates into CASSSADEAFF.